A single sample is the source of the 29 T cell receptor beta chains below, sequenced in a study of T cell responses to AZD1222 COVID-19 vaccine. This table comes from immunoSEQ multiplex PCR, and its TCRdb copy is limited to in-frame clones, with some not included. The sample contains some 120,000 clones, 92% of which appear only once. This material consisted of peripheral blood, taken 28 days after the second AZD1222 dose. These receptor sequences come from an adult who received the AZD1222 COVID-19 vaccine.

In its sample, this clone was seen once. The CDR3 region is CASSGSTPWGLGAITDTQYF. The DNA of the CDR3 is TGTGCCAGTAGTGGGTCAACCCCATGGGGGTTGGGAGCGATTACAGATACGCAGTATTTT. The chain combines TRBV19 with TRBJ2-3; D may be TRBD1 or TRBD2 (5 bases each). Trimming left V 5 bases short and J 3 bases short, with 30 bases between. Germline-derived CDR1 and CDR2 are LNHDA and SQIVND (reference sequence). The CDR3 consists of 20 residues.

The genes are TRBV7-2 and TRBJ1-2; D remains ambiguous. Trimming pared 1 base from V and 3 bases from J, leaving 3 bases between. The germline gives CDR1 SGHTA, CDR2 FQGNSA. The CDR3 is 12 amino acids. The CDR3 DNA reads as TGTGCCAGCAGCTTAGTTGACTATGGCTACACCTTC. Translating gives CASSLVDYGYTF.

The chain links TRBV5-4 to TRBJ1-1, with unresolved D. This CDR3 has 18 amino acids. Per germline, CDR1 SGHNT and CDR2 YYREEE (reference sequence). Trimming pared 2 bases from V and 0 bases from J, leaving 20 bases between. CDR3: CASSLPPGRRRMNTEAFF. In nucleotides, the CDR3 is TGTGCCAGCAGCTTACCGCCTGGGCGTCGCAGAATGAACACTGAAGCTTTCTTT.

The chain couples TRBV6-5 to TRBJ1-5; D gene unclear. CDR1 and CDR2 from the germline V gene are MNHEY and SVGAGI. The CDR3 is 14 residues long. Trimming removed 7 bases from V and 0 bases from J, with 10 bases in between. The chain's CDR3 is CASTTSHSNQPQHF. The CDR3 DNA is TGTGCCAGCACTACCTCACATAGCAATCAGCCCCAGCATTTT.

This clone came up a few times. The J gene is TRBJ2-7, the V gene TRBV19; 7 nucleotides match TRBD2. The CDR3 totals 15 residues. V lost 6 bases and J lost 2; bases outside the gene matches: 10. Germline V CDR1 and CDR2: LNHDA, SQIVND (reference sequence). The CDR3 DNA sequence: TGTGCCAGTAGCCACCCTGGCGGGAGTACCTACGAGCAGTACTTC. Its translation is CASSHPGGSTYEQYF.

The V call is TRBV3-1 (or the pseudogene TRBV3-2), the J call TRBJ1-6, with unresolved D. The germline V gene encodes CDR1 LGHDT and CDR2 YNNKEL (reference sequence). Trimming removed 4 bases from V and 0 bases from J, with 7 bases in between. This CDR3 region has 15 residues. CDR3 sequence reads: CASSRTSSYNSPLHF. DNA for the CDR3: TGTGCCAGCAGCCGAACGAGCTCCTATAATTCACCCCTCCACTTT.

V and J are TRBV7-2 and TRBJ1-1, with TRBD1 matching over 9 bases. The CDR3 has 14 residues. V was clipped by 2 bases and J by 5 bases; unmatched bases: 3. Germline V gives CDR1 SGHTA, CDR2 FQGNSA. This chain's CDR3 is CASSLRTGVTEAFF. The CDR3 bases are TGTGCCAGCAGCTTAAGGACAGGGGTAACTGAAGCTTTCTTT.

This sequence joins TRBV10-3 and TRBJ2-7, with 7 bases matching TRBD1. V was clipped by 6 bases and J by 1 base; unmatched bases: 12. The CDR3 covers 16 residues. The germline gives CDR1 ENHRY, CDR2 SYGVKD. CDR3 DNA sequence: TGTGCCATCAGCCAACTTACCGGGACAGCGTCCTACGAGCAGTACTTC. This encodes CAISQLTGTASYEQYF.

The chain has TRBV7-2 and TRBJ1-2; TRBD1 agrees at 9 bases. Germline assignment: CDR1 SGHTA and CDR2 FQGNSA. This CDR3 contains 17 residues. Germline trimming cut 5 bases from V and 1 base from J; bases unmatched to any gene: 11. In DNA form, the CDR3 reads TGTGCCAGCAGCCGCACAGGGGACAGGGATTTTAACTATGGCTACACCTTC. As protein: CASSRTGDRDFNYGYTF.

V gene TRBV29-1 combines with J gene TRBJ2-7; TRBD2 might be the D (5 bases). The germline gives CDR1 SQVTM, CDR2 ANQGSEA. V was cut by 3 bases and J by 2 bases, with 11 bases left in between. This CDR3 contains 13 residues. The CDR3 DNA reads TGCAGCGTTGAGAGGGAAAATCCCTACGAGCAGTACTTC. Translated, it gives CSVERENPYEQYF.

The chain recombines TRBV7-2 with TRBJ2-7; the D gene is possibly TRBD1 (5 bases). The V gene lost 1 base and the J gene lost 4 bases, with 11 bases spanning the gap. The CDR3 spans 14 residues. Germline V gene lookup returns CDR1 SGHTA and CDR2 FQGNSA. CDR3 amino acids: CASSLVQGGYEQYF. The CDR3 DNA reads TGTGCCAGCAGCTTAGTTCAGGGTGGATACGAGCAGTACTTC.

This chain links TRBV27 with TRBJ2-2; 8 bases are a match to TRBD2. The CDR3 has 15 residues. Germline lookup yields CDR1 MNHEY and CDR2 SMNVEV (reference sequence). With 3 bases clipped from V and 4 bases from J, the junction kept 4 bases outside the gene matches. The CDR3 loop reads CASSFRLAGTGELFF. The CDR3 DNA sequence: TGTGCCAGCAGTTTCCGGCTAGCGGGCACCGGGGAGCTGTTTTTT.

This clone was observed a handful of times. V gene TRBV19 combines with J gene TRBJ2-1; no firm D call. Germline lookup yields CDR1 LNHDA and CDR2 SQIVND (reference sequence). V lost 8 bases to trimming and J lost 8 bases, with 7 bases between them. The CDR3 loop spans 10 amino acids. The CDR3 DNA is TGTGCCAGTGGGCTGGATGAGCAGTTCTTC. As protein: CASGLDEQFF.

This clone has a handful of counts. The V gene is TRBV11-2, the J gene TRBJ1-3; 11 bases align to TRBD1. The CDR3 totals 17 residues. With V trimmed by 0 bases and J by 16 bases, 17 bases remained unmatched. The germline V gene encodes CDR1 SGHAT and CDR2 FQNNGV. The CDR3, as DNA: TGTGCCAGCAGCTTAGATCTTATCGGACAGGGGGCTCCTACCCTCTATTTT. Protein product: CASSLDLIGQGAPTLYF.

J is TRBJ1-4 and V is TRBV24-1, with D maybe TRBD1 (6 bases). Trimming took off 4 bases at V and 8 bases at J, with 13 bases between the two ends. The CDR3 has 14 residues. Looked up from germline, CDR1 is KGHDR and CDR2 is SFDVKD. CDR3 sequence reads: CATSDSGQEEKLFF. As DNA, the CDR3 is TGTGCCACCAGTGACTCGGGACAAGAGGAAAAACTGTTTTTT.

V gene TRBV28 combines with J gene TRBJ1-2; unclear D gene. This CDR3 has 10 residues. From germline, CDR1 is MDHEN and CDR2 SYDVKM. The chain's CDR3 is CAVGMYGYTF. Here the CDR3 DNA reads TGTGCGGTGGGGATGTATGGCTACACCTTC.

The chain carries TRBV3-1 (or the pseudogene TRBV3-2) and TRBJ2-1; 7 bases map to TRBD2. Germline loops: CDR1 LGHDT, CDR2 YNNKEL (reference sequence). The CDR3 has 17 amino acids. V shed 0 bases and J 3 bases; nucleotides not matched to a gene: 8. The CDR3 coding sequence is TGTGCCAGCAGCCAAGAGGTCTGGACTAGTGGCTACAATGAGCAGTTCTTC. It yields the protein CASSQEVWTSGYNEQFF.

This chain connects TRBV27 to TRBJ1-2; D call uncertain. Trimming stripped 5 bases from V and 0 bases from J, with 10 bases between. This CDR3 has 14 residues. The germline V gene encodes CDR1 MNHEY and CDR2 SMNVEV (reference sequence). CDR3 DNA: TGTGCCAGCAGTCCCGCAATAGCTAACTATGGCTACACCTTC. Encoded protein: CASSPAIANYGYTF.

The CDR3 loop is CAIRAAVNTEAFF. The CDR3 nucleotides read TGTGCCATCAGGGCGGCAGTGAACACTGAAGCTTTCTTT. The chain employs TRBV10-3 and TRBJ1-1; D is ambiguous. There are 13 residues in the CDR3. The germline CDR1 and CDR2 sequences are ENHRY and SYGVKD. Trimming took 6 bases from V and 0 from J, leaving 8 bases between them.

The gene calls are TRBV7-8 and TRBJ2-5, with a possible D match to TRBD2 (6 bases). The ends were cut back, 4 bases at V and 5 bases at J, with 14 bases in the middle. The CDR3 runs to 14 residues. CDR1 and CDR2 (germline): SGHVS, FQNEAQ. Here the CDR3 DNA reads TGTGCCAGCAGCTCCTCAGGGAGGTGGGAGACCCAGTACTTC. Translated: CASSSSGRWETQYF.

This chain uses TRBV7-2 with TRBJ1-2; 12 bases fit TRBD1. V gave up 6 bases and J gave up 8 bases; unmatched junction bases: 13. This CDR3 comprises 16 residues. Germline V gene data show CDR1 as SGHTA and CDR2 as FQGNSA. The CDR3 region is CASSQGGQGAVRGYTF. The CDR3 bases are TGTGCCAGCAGTCAGGGGGGACAGGGGGCTGTGAGAGGCTACACCTTC.

The V call is TRBV2, the J call TRBJ1-3; D is possibly TRBD1 (5 bases). Germline-derived CDR1 and CDR2 are SNHLY and FYNNEI. The V end was cut by 6 bases, the J end by 3 bases, with 12 bases between. CDR3 length: 14 residues. CDR3 loop: CASSDDSLGNTIYF. CDR3 in DNA: TGTGCCAGCAGCGATGACAGTCTTGGAAACACCATATATTTT.

V and J are TRBV5-1 and TRBJ2-5, with D possibly TRBD1 on 7 matching bases. The V and J ends lost 0 bases and 5 bases respectively, with 14 bases between them. Germline CDR1 is SGHRS and CDR2 is YFSETQ. This CDR3 spans 15 amino acids. The CDR3 protein is CASSLAGDRLETQYF. The CDR3 DNA reads TGCGCCAGCAGCTTGGCGGGGGACAGATTGGAGACCCAGTACTTC.

The V gene is TRBV28, the J gene TRBJ1-2, with D possibly TRBD1 on 5 matching bases. This CDR3 is built from 14 residues. The ends were cut back, 6 bases at V and 0 bases at J, with 11 bases in the middle. Germline V lookup: CDR1 MDHEN, CDR2 SYDVKM. CDR3 in DNA: TGTGCCAGCAGAAGACAGAGTCCTAACTATGGCTACACCTTC. It translates to CASRRQSPNYGYTF.

V is TRBV7-9 and J is TRBJ1-4, with TRBD1 matching over 8 bases. Germline V gene lookup returns CDR1 SEHNR and CDR2 FQNEAQ (reference sequence). The CDR3 loop spans 14 amino acids. Trimming at V came to 2 bases and at J to 7 bases, leaving 3 bases not matched to a gene. CDR3 coding DNA: TGTGCCAGCAGCTTATTGACAGGGGTTGAAAAACTGTTTTTT. This translates into CASSLLTGVEKLFF.

The chain carries TRBV14 and TRBJ2-7, with D perhaps matching TRBD2 (5 bases). V was cut by 1 base and J by 5 bases, with 15 bases left in between. This CDR3 region has 15 residues. Germline V gives CDR1 SGHDN, CDR2 FVKESK. CDR3: CASSQGGKGDDEQYF. Here the CDR3 DNA reads TGTGCCAGCAGCCAAGGAGGGAAGGGCGACGACGAGCAGTACTTC.

The chain couples TRBV7-6 to TRBJ2-3, with unresolved D. Germline CDR1 reads SGHVS; CDR2 reads FNYEAQ. The CDR3 covers 18 residues. V was cut by 5 bases and J by 4 bases, with 25 bases left in between. The DNA for the CDR3 is TGTGCCAGCAGCCCTAACCTCAATTTAGGTGAAGGTTCAGATACGCAGTATTTT. Translated: CASSPNLNLGEGSDTQYF.

This chain connects TRBV28 to TRBJ2-1; 7 positions agree with TRBD2. Losses at the gene ends were 7 bases for V and 0 bases for J; bases not matched to a gene: 3. CDR1 and CDR2 from the germline V gene are MDHEN and SYDVKM. The CDR3 contains 14 residues. CDR3 sequence reads: CASTRGGSYNEQFF. CDR3 bases: TGTGCCAGCACACGCGGGGGCTCCTACAATGAGCAGTTCTTC.

The chain employs TRBV27 and TRBJ1-2, with unresolved D. Germline V CDR1 and CDR2: MNHEY, SMNVEV (reference sequence). Between the trimmed V and J ends, which lost 1 base and 6 bases, there was a span of 12 bases. This CDR3 is built from 14 residues. The CDR3 sequence is CASSLLADHHGYTF. The CDR3 DNA reads as TGTGCCAGCAGTTTATTGGCAGATCACCATGGCTACACCTTC.